This TCR beta chain was sequenced for a study of PD-1 blockade in mismatch repair-deficient tumors. Profiling relied on immunoSEQ multiplex PCR, and the TCRdb table lists in-frame clones only, not all of them. The data contain about 34,000 clones, 80% of them singletons. Note on this clone: The antigen is unknown.

Study-level points and caveats: Tumor-resident clones, often undetectable pretreatment in blood, expanded then contracted after pembrolizumab.

TCRs were sequenced from a few patients responding to pembrolizumab. This clonotype was sampled from an adult with mismatch repair-deficient cancer. Here the sequenced sample was PBMCs, taken 6 to 7 weeks after starting pembrolizumab.

As DNA, the CDR3 is TGCGCCAGCAGCTTTATCCTAGCGGGAACAGATACGCAGTATTTT. It is translated as CASSFILAGTDTQYF. The chain recombines TRBV5-1 with TRBJ2-3; TRBD2 matches 9 bases. This CDR3 region has 15 residues. The J segment lost 3 bases and the V segment lost 2 bases, leaving 4 bases of the junction unmatched. CDR1 is SGHRS, CDR2 YFSETQ, per germline.